Given below is one T cell receptor beta chain in context. The data were produced by immunoSEQ multiplex PCR, yet TCRdb's version contains in-frame clones alone and is incomplete. The table lists approximately 200,000 clones, about 90% of them singletons, with 2% to 2.5% in the top ten. Assignments of participants to cohorts depended upon their own reported clinical history. This sample was included in a study of blood T cell repertoires in COVID-19. Overall study: The study drew acute and convalescent COVID-19 samples from the United States, Italy and Spain. From T cells, B-cell-depleted T cells, or PBMCs came the material, which was cDNA or gDNA.

V was trimmed by 2 bases and J by 8 bases, leaving 15 bases between them. Germline V CDR1 and CDR2: LGHNA, YNFKEQ. The CDR3 is made up of 15 amino acids. This clonotype originated in a woman in her twenties or thirties who had recovered from COVID-19. The chain couples TRBV4-2 to TRBJ1-4, with D unresolved. Sequenced: PBMCs or T cells enriched from blood (not recorded which). The CDR3 coding sequence is TGTGCCAGCAGCCAACTCGGGGAGGGCCGGGAAAAACTGTTTTTT. Translated: CASSQLGEGREKLFF.